The T cell receptor (beta chain) under discussion was sequenced for a study of T cells expressing NK-cell markers (dated by TCRdb to the early 2020s). For the study in its entirety: TCR beta-chain repertoires were profiled in sorted CD3+CD56+NKG2C+, CD3+CD56+NKG2C- and CD3+CD56-NKG2C+ T-cell subsets from about 8 donors. Seven of the eight sequenced donors were HCMV-seropositive and one was HCMV-seronegative. Illumina HiSeq 2000/2500, MiSeq or NextSeq was used to sequence libraries as 2 x 150 bp reads. The eight sequenced donors were randomly selected healthy volunteers, three men and five women.

Sequenced on an Illumina HiSeq 2000. The TCR beta cDNA libraries were made using 5'RACE template switching, a step that added both a universal primer site and unique molecular identifiers. Priming for cDNA synthesis came from the TCR beta constant segment, and two successive PCR amplification steps followed. The original methods were these. MIGEC was used to demultiplex reads and group reads by UMI, and MiTCR was used to assemble and quantify clonotypes. To remove erroneous sequences, TCR cDNA sequences were retained only when supported by two or more reads. The tcR package was used for downstream repertoire analysis, with clonotypes matched between fractions based on CDR3 nucleotide sequence plus V segment. VDJmatch was used to annotate antigen specificity against VDJdb, with one amino acid substitution allowed in CDR3. With the reads reprocessed by TCRdb, a single entry stands for each CDR3 protein sequence and no DNA is reported. For this entry, the V and J calls and clone size follow TCRdb and not the study's own pipeline. The data table for this sample lists approximately 440,000 distinct CDR3 sequences. 1.4% of the sample rests with the top ten.

Results the study describes overall, beyond this receptor: In six donors, the dominant CD3+CD56+NKG2C+ clonotypes ranked among the top 10 CD8+ clonotypes, making up 1.0-7.0% of CD8+ T cells. Those dominant clonotypes were again the most abundant among CD3+CD56-NKG2C+ cells in a handful of donors, at roughly 28.3-60.1%. Whether the expanded NKG2C-expressing T cell clones were specific for HCMV antigens remained unclear.

Points on this clonotype: The antigen this receptor binds is unknown.

HCMV serostatus was determined by detecting HCMV-specific IgG in serum with a commercial ELISA kit. Peripheral blood mononuclear cells were isolated from blood by Ficoll density gradient centrifugation. This TCR came from a woman aged 50 to 60 in good health. Donor details come from another sample of the same person, matched by shared clones. Specimen: blood T cells: a sorted CD56 or NKG2C T cell subset, CD4+ or CD8+ T cells, or bulk PBMC T cells (not recorded which).

CDR3 loop: CSARAGGGRTDTQYF. The chain uses TRBV20-1 and TRBJ2-3; lacking DNA, the TRBD2 call made by TCRdb goes unchecked. Based on the germline V gene (reference sequence), the CDR1 and CDR2 sequences are DFQATT and SNEGSKA. Spanning cysteine to phenylalanine, the CDR3 consists of 15 amino acids. No DNA was logged.